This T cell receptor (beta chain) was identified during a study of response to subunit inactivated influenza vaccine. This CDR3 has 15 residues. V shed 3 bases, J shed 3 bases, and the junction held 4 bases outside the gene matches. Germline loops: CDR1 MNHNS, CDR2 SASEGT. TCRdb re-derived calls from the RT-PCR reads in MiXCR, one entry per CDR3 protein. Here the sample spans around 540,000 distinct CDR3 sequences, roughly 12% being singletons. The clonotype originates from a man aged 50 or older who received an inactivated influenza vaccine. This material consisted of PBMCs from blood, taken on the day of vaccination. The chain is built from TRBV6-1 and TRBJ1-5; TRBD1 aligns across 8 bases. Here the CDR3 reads CASSEQGAINQPQHF. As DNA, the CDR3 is TGTGCCAGCAGTGAGCAGGGGGCTATCAATCAGCCCCAGCATTTT.